Included here is one T cell receptor beta chain sequence, with context. Its specificity is unknown. This sample is drawn from a study of cytomegalovirus exposure and HLA in healthy donors. Study background: About four fifths of roughly 400 genotyped donors fell in the Caucasian-associated ancestry cluster. Findings of the study overall: TCR beta V segments were, for the most part, productive about 87% or about 30% of the time in an earlier analysis. Exclusion as indistinguishable affected some V segments, including TRBV6-2 and TRBV6-3. V- and J-gene trimming of TCR beta was linked (in a later analysis) to a missense DCLRE1C variant.

This CDR3 region has 13 residues. Germline assignment: CDR1 MNHEY and CDR2 SMNVEV (reference sequence). Trimming removed 5 bases at V and 1 base at J, with 8 bases between. PCR amplification relied on 60 Vbeta primers (plus 13 Jbeta primers). The repertoire was sequenced with immunoSEQ multiplex PCR; TCRdb's copy has only in-frame clones and lacks some. The sample records a few hundred thousand clones, roughly 80% being singletons. This TCR derives from a man in his forties in good health and CMV-seronegative. This chain joins TRBV27 and TRBJ2-5; tentative D call: TRBD1 (5 bases). The sequenced material came from PBMCs. The DNA of the CDR3 is TGTGCCAGCAGTCCCAGGGTCCAAGAGACCCAGTACTTC. Its protein is CASSPRVQETQYF.